This T cell receptor (beta chain) was captured in a study of shared T cell receptors in the human thymus. Clones were read by immunoSEQ multiplex PCR, and TCRdb kept only the in-frame ones, dropping some. The sample has some 700,000 clones; roughly 88% are singletons. Trimming removed 0 bases from V and 4 bases from J, with 13 bases in between. The V gene's germline CDR1 is SGHNT and CDR2 YYREEE (reference sequence). The CDR3 sequence is 15 residues long. A further study also used this sample, focusing on human thymus T cells. That report adds: The related literature has documented a marked overlap of thymic repertoires among unrelated individuals.

Sequencing input: thymocytes. The chain employs TRBV5-4 and TRBJ1-2; no firm D call. This sequence was found in a girl under three years old with a congenital heart defect. This CDR3 is CASSLALEGTYGYTF. In nucleotides, the CDR3 is TGTGCCAGCAGCTTGGCCTTAGAGGGAACCTATGGCTACACCTTC.